This TCR beta chain was identified during a study of T cells after yellow fever vaccination. This clonotype showed up many times. A 5'RACE template-switching step, the method used to make TCR cDNA, added a universal primer site and UMIs. MiXCR was run by TCRdb on the 5' RACE reads, yielding one entry per CDR3 protein. The table includes about 220,000 distinct CDR3 sequences, roughly 6.3% detected once. The CDR3 extends over 15 amino acids. J lost 0 bases, V lost 3 bases, and 5 bases had no gene match. Germline lookup yields CDR1 SGHTA and CDR2 FQGNSA. The sequence came from a man aged 30-40 years who received the YFV17D yellow fever vaccine. Sequences were derived from CD4+ T cells sorted from PBMCs, sampled on the day of the yellow fever booster vaccination. The chain recombines TRBV7-2 with TRBJ2-7; TRBD1 agrees at 7 bases. CDR3 protein: CASSFTGTVSYEQYF. DNA of the CDR3: TGTGCCAGCAGCTTTACCGGGACAGTCTCCTACGAGCAGTACTTC.